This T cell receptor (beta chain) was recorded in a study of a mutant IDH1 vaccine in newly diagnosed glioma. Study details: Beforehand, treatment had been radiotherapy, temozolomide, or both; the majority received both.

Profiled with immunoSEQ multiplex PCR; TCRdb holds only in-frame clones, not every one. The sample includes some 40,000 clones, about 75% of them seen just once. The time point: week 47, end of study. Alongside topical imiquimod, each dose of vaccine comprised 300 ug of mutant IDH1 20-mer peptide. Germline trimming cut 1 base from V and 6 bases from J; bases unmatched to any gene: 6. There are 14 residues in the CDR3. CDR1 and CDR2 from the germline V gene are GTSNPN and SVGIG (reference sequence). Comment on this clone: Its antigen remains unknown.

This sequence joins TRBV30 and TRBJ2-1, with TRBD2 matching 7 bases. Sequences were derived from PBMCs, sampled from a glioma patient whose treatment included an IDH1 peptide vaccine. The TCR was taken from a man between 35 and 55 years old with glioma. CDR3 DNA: TGTGCCTGGAGTGCGACTAGCAGGCGCAATGAGCAGTTCTTC. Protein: CAWSATSRRNEQFF. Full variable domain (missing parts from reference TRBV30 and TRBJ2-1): SQTIHQWPATLVQPVGSPLSLECTVEGTSNPNLYWYRQAAGRGLQLLFYSVGIGQISSEVPQNLSASRPQDRQFILSSKKLLLSDSGFYLCAWSATSRRNEQFFGPGTRLTVL.